Listed below are T cell receptor beta chains from one sample, sequenced in a study of shared clonotypes between healthy human individuals. Assay: immunoSEQ multiplex PCR; the TCRdb copy retains only in-frame clones and omits some. The data hold 2 million to 2.5 million clones, with approximately 96% observed a single time. The source material was naive CD4+ T cells sorted from blood. The receptors were gathered from a man aged 18 to 30 in good health. Both conserved end residues are part of each CDR3. A D gene is named only where the DNA matches it firmly. Some rows have no size entry. The others give once, few or many, or a class for an expanded clone.

TRBV7-3	-	TRBJ2-3	TRBD2	CASSPGLAGNTDTQYF	TGTGCCAGCAGCCCGGGACTAGCGGGTAACACAGATACGCAGTATTTT
TRBV11-2	-	TRBJ2-3	-	CASSSDNGDTQYF	TGTGCCAGCAGCTCAGATAATGGGGATACGCAGTATTTT
TRBV5-4	-	TRBJ1-3	-	CASSFPGQRSGNTIYF	TGTGCCAGCAGCTTCCCCGGACAGCGCTCTGGAAACACCATATATTTT
TRBV5-4	-	TRBJ2-1	TRBD2	CASSLAGGPGNEQFF	TGTGCCAGCAGCCTAGCGGGAGGGCCGGGGAATGAGCAGTTCTTC
TRBV29-1	-	TRBJ2-7	TRBD1	CSVPQGNEQYF	TGCAGCGTTCCACAGGGGAACGAGCAGTACTTC
TRBV10-3	-	TRBJ2-3	-	CASRATDTQYF	TGTGCCAGCCGGGCCACAGATACGCAGTATTTT
TRBV10-3	-	TRBJ2-7	-	CAISESGTSSYEQYF	TGTGCCATCAGTGAGTCGGGTACTAGCAGCTACGAGCAGTACTTC
TRBV4-3	-	TRBJ1-2	-	CASSQEMGAQAVYGYTF	TGCGCCAGCAGCCAAGAAATGGGGGCTCAGGCGGTCTATGGCTACACCTTC
TRBV6-6	-	TRBJ1-5	-	CASNGGLGNQPQHF	TGTGCCAGCAATGGGGGGCTCGGCAATCAGCCCCAGCATTTT
TRBV4-1	-	TRBJ1-2	-	CASSQVIGGPGNTF	TGCGCCAGCAGCCAAGTGATAGGCGGTCCAGGGAACACCTTC
TRBV6-1	-	TRBJ1-2	-	CASSVDGPYGYTF	TGTGCCAGCAGTGTGGACGGCCCCTATGGCTACACCTTC
TRBV5-4	-	TRBJ2-7	-	CASSLDYTEQYF	TGTGCCAGCAGCTTAGATTACACTGAGCAGTACTTC
TRBV30	-	TRBJ1-1	-	CAWSLTGNTEAFF	TGTGCCTGGAGTCTTACAGGGAACACTGAAGCTTTCTTT
TRBV5-6	-	TRBJ2-5	TRBD1	CASSSPGGHLVQETQYF	TGTGCCAGCAGCTCTCCAGGGGGACACTTAGTCCAAGAGACCCAGTACTTC
TRBV5-1	-	TRBJ2-7	-	CASSLGGAGYEQYF	TGCGCCAGCAGCTTGGGAGGGGCAGGGTACGAGCAGTACTTC
TRBV7-9	once	TRBJ2-3	-	CASSLDGGLSDTQYF	TGTGCCAGCAGCTTAGACGGGGGGCTATCAGATACGCAGTATTTT
TRBV25-1	-	TRBJ1-1	-	CASSDWEGPQTEAFF	TGTGCCAGCAGTGATTGGGAGGGACCTCAAACTGAAGCTTTCTTT
TRBV9	-	TRBJ1-5	-	CASSRAGFGDQPQHF	TGTGCCAGCAGTCGAGCCGGATTTGGGGATCAGCCCCAGCATTTT
TRBV9	-	TRBJ2-3	TRBD2	CASSVATSGGQDTQYF	TGTGCCAGCAGCGTAGCGACTAGCGGGGGGCAAGATACGCAGTATTTT
TRBV5-6	-	TRBJ2-5	-	CASSRSGETQYF	TGTGCCAGCAGCCGATCGGGAGAGACCCAGTACTTC
TRBV6-5	-	TRBJ2-5	TRBD1	CASIDRGSGETQYF	TGTGCCAGCATAGACAGGGGATCAGGAGAGACCCAGTACTTC
TRBV28	-	TRBJ2-7	-	CASSLSGLEQYF	TGTGCCAGCAGTTTATCGGGTCTCGAGCAGTACTTC
TRBV7-9	-	TRBJ1-1	-	CASRVGGGTEAFF	TGTGCCAGCAGGGTAGGGGGAGGCACTGAAGCTTTCTTT
TRBV6-5	-	TRBJ1-1	-	CASSYGTGEAFF	TGTGCCAGCAGTTACGGTACAGGGGAAGCTTTCTTT
TRBV28	-	TRBJ1-2	-	CASSLGAYGYTF	TGTGCCAGCAGTTTGGGGGCTTATGGCTACACCTTC
TRBV6-1	-	TRBJ1-1	-	CASSEPQFRANTEAFF	TGTGCCAGCAGTGAACCCCAGTTTAGGGCGAACACTGAAGCTTTCTTT
TRBV7-2	once	TRBJ2-7	-	CASSYGDEQYF	TGTGCCAGCAGCTACGGGGACGAGCAGTACTTC
TRBV15	once	TRBJ1-2	TRBD1	CATRAGQGVYGYTF	TGTGCCACCCGGGCGGGACAGGGGGTCTATGGCTACACCTTC
TRBV19	-	TRBJ2-1	TRBD1	CASSIGQGRREVVGYNEQFF	TGTGCCAGTAGCATTGGACAGGGGAGGAGGGAGGTGGTGGGATACAATGAGCAGTTCTTC
TRBV10-3	-	TRBJ1-4	-	CAISESRANEKLFF	TGTGCCATCAGTGAGTCTCGGGCTAATGAAAAACTGTTTTTT
TRBV5-6	-	TRBJ1-6	-	CASSLGREQSPLHF	TGTGCCAGCAGCTTGGGCAGGGAACAATCACCCCTCCACTTT
TRBV7-9	-	TRBJ1-2	-	CASRPDTHYGYTF	TGTGCCAGCAGACCTGACACGCACTATGGCTACACCTTC
TRBV4-1	-	TRBJ1-5	-	CASSQGGLNQPQHF	TGCGCCAGCAGCCAAGGTGGCCTCAATCAGCCCCAGCATTTT
TRBV7-9	-	TRBJ1-2	TRBD1	CASSPGQGEFGYTF	TGTGCCAGCAGCCCAGGACAGGGCGAGTTTGGCTACACCTTC
TRBV28	-	TRBJ1-3	-	CASRAGADSGNTIYF	TGTGCCAGCAGGGCCGGGGCGGACTCTGGAAACACCATATATTTT
TRBV6-5	-	TRBJ1-2	-	CASSYSGGSGYTF	TGTGCCAGCAGTTACTCGGGTGGATCTGGCTACACCTTC
TRBV5-7	-	TRBJ1-1	-	CASRGETGRVPEAFF	TGTGCCAGCAGGGGAGAGACAGGTCGGGTGCCTGAAGCTTTCTTT
TRBV30	-	TRBJ1-4	-	CAWSYGGGEKLFF	TGTGCCTGGAGTTATGGAGGGGGGGAAAAACTGTTTTTT
TRBV4-3	-	TRBJ2-3	TRBD1	CASSQETGGDTQYF	TGCGCCAGCAGCCAGGAGACAGGGGGAGATACGCAGTATTTT
TRBV7-9	-	TRBJ1-4	TRBD1	CASSTGLTGDREKLFF	TGTGCCAGCAGCACCGGTTTAACAGGGGATCGTGAAAAACTGTTTTTT
TRBV28	-	TRBJ1-2	TRBD1	CASSFGDRDYGYTF	TGTGCCAGCAGTTTCGGGGACAGGGACTATGGCTACACCTTC
TRBV7-2	-	TRBJ1-3	-	CASSLLSTTSGNTIYF	TGTGCCAGCAGTCTACTATCTACTACCTCTGGAAACACCATATATTTT
TRBV29-1	-	TRBJ1-6	TRBD1	CSVRTGQNSPLHF	TGCAGCGTAAGGACAGGGCAGAATTCACCCCTCCACTTT
TRBV4-3	-	TRBJ2-2	-	CASSQDPGPNTGELFF	TGCGCCAGCAGCCAAGATCCGGGGCCGAACACCGGGGAGCTGTTTTTT